Below, one T cell receptor beta chain is given with its context. Its cognate antigen has yet to be identified. No base quality values were provided; no much bigger clone lies one nucleotide off. Library preparation used the immunoSEQ multiplex PCR assay. For the multiplex PCR, a mixture combining 60 forward primers for TCR Vbeta segments and 13 reverse primers for TCR Jbeta segments was used. Amplification of the CDR3 region of rearranged TCR beta genes was performed with a multiplex PCR assay on genomic DNA. The Illumina HiSeq System was used to sequence the amplified TCR beta libraries as 87-base-pair reads. As for how the authors treated the data: In a later analysis, tens of millions of unique TCR beta chains were counted across the roughly 670 repertoires, and around 11 million of these chains were shared by at least two donors. Raw reads were error-corrected and collapsed into unique sequences by a nearest-neighbor algorithm in which closely related sequences were merged to remove PCR and sequencing errors. CDR3 sequences were aligned to IMGT reference sequences to assign V, D and J gene segments. For a sequence to be retained, at least a six-nucleotide match to both a V gene segment and a J gene segment was required. Rearrangements were called productive when the CDR3 lacked stop codons and stayed in frame with V and J; all others were non-productive. Following IMGT convention, CDR3 was defined as the stretch from the second conserved V-encoded cysteine up to the conserved J-encoded phenylalanine. The earlier analysis of some 600 of the donors excluded sequences that lacked an unambiguous match to a single V gene segment. In an earlier analysis of some 590 of the donors, a V segment was called functional when productive rearrangements were above 56.7%, and segregating when the standard deviation between donors exceeded 5%. A statistical classification framework was built for diagnosing cytomegalovirus status from the catalog of TCR beta chain sequences. In a later analysis, TCR nucleotide sequences were compared against IMGT/GENE-DB human TR gene sequences so that V and J genes could be assigned. The TCRdist pipeline was used in a later analysis to assign CDR3 sequences and most-parsimonious VDJ recombination scenarios. In a later analysis, each TCR beta chain was defined by its CDR3 amino acid sequence together with its V-gene family, and reads without a unique V-gene family were excluded. In a later analysis, 500 to 650 highly shared, low-generation-probability nucleotide sequences were removed to address suspected cross-contamination and a sequencing artifact. A later analysis calculated a clonal expansion index for each public chain from normalized within-repertoire ranks of inferred template counts. In a later analysis, generation probabilities were computed using a VDJ recombination model fitted to out-of-frame rearrangements, and the results were checked against IGoR. In a later analysis, hypergeometric tests were used to score TCR-TCR, TCR-HLA and TCR-CMV co-occurrence, with a repertoire-size bias correction applied to TCR pairs. False discovery rates were estimated in a later analysis by permuting HLA or CMV assignments 20 times. In a later analysis, co-occurring TCRs were grouped with DBSCAN, and TCRdist sequence similarity was added when clustering was performed within HLA-allele-positive subsets. For co-occurrence clustering, repertoires with fewer than 30,000 or more than 120,000 public chains were excluded, along with roughly five repertoires with anomalous nucleotide sharing. In TCRdb, the immuneACCESS table is reduced to in-frame sequences with V and J assigned. These tables do not hold every clone; where another copy was compared, an unresolved V gene accounts for under half, and the others remain unexplained. From that table come the V and J calls and clone size; the DNA was used to work out D and trimming. This sample holds under 200,000 clones; around 84% were observed only once. The top ten clones comprise approximately 2.4% of the sample.

The record originates from a study of cytomegalovirus exposure and HLA in healthy donors (dated by TCRdb to the late 2010s). Regarding the complete study: According to an earlier analysis of a few hundred of the donors, roughly 180 million T cells yielded 120 million or so unique TCR beta sequences and around 280 Gb of sequence data. Approximately 310 gigabases of sequencing data and tens of millions of unique TCR sequences were included in an early release covering roughly 600 HLA-typed donors. Of the roughly 400 genotyped donors, 80% to 90% were placed in the genetic ancestry cluster associated with self-reported Caucasian donors. The study aimed to test whether cataloging public T cell receptors could reveal signatures of past pathogen exposure. Using immunosequencing, the study profiled T cell repertoires from 666 subjects and related those repertoires to cytomegalovirus serostatus. A separate validation cohort of about 110 different subjects was used in addition to the 666-subject first cohort. To predict cytomegalovirus infection status, the study brought together high-throughput TCR immunosequencing, statistical association of individual TCRs with disease status, and machine learning. In a later analysis, previously published TCR beta repertoires from 666 donors were re-analyzed and high-resolution HLA genotyping was added so that TCR occurrence patterns could be studied. In the later analysis, no new phenotypic data were used to find candidate immune exposures; instead, reliance was placed on TCR beta sequences and their occurrence across donors. To decide whether each TCR beta V gene segment behaved as functional or pseudogenic, an earlier analysis of some 540 of the donors relied on high-throughput TCR beta sequencing. Alongside the repertoire data, information on donor age, sex, ethnicity and CMV serostatus was compiled. A later genetic analysis used genome-wide SNP genotypes for about three fifths of the 666 donors, treating that subset as a discovery cohort. All discovery cohort repertoires had been generated using a single sequencing platform. HLA typing included class I and class II loci at four-digit resolution. The number of donors typed differed by locus, with about 629-640 for A, B, C, DRB1 and DQB1, 522 for DQA1, 600 to 610 for DPA1, and about 450 for DPB1. A few DR-DQ haplotypes were handled as single units for association and clustering because linkage in the cohort was strong. Among roughly 400 genotyped donors of the cohort, an average of roughly 230,000 unique TCR beta nucleotide sequences was sequenced per donor, of which 15% to 20% were non-productive. Study-level results and caveats: A cluster of highly shared sequence variants was judged likely to represent a technical artifact of the sequencing pipeline. The 87-base-pair reads could not distinguish some IMGT-functional V segments, including TRBV6-2 and TRBV6-3, so those segments were excluded. In a later analysis, HLA-associated TCR beta chains showed more clonal expansion and lower generation probabilities than non-associated chains that were equally common. Most CMV-associated TCR beta chains appeared to be HLA-restricted in a later analysis, and the HLA associations seemed to be driven largely by CMV exposure. In a later analysis, the rate of TCR association differed among HLA loci, with DRB1 alleles having the most associated TCRs and HLA-C alleles having the fewest. The study listed 150 to 200 TCR beta chains as associated with cytomegalovirus. In vitro tests confirmed that three of the cytomegalovirus-associated TCR beta chains recognize cytomegalovirus antigens. According to the authors, the approach could potentially be generalized to other disease states and immunological phenotypes. Compared with the roughly 700-donor mean, donors in an Asian-associated ancestry cluster had fewer N-insertions in productive TCRs, according to a later genetic analysis. A later analysis reported that several top co-occurrence clusters appeared linked to parvovirus B19, influenza, CMV and Epstein-Barr virus. In a later genetic analysis, a missense DCLRE1C variant was associated with V-gene and J-gene trimming of TCR beta chains, and the association was replicated in an independent cohort. In this cohort, only TCR beta chains were sequenced, and detectable features were limited by the absence of alpha or paired-chain data. Most TCR sequences were observed very rarely across donors, whereas some public TCRs were present in many individuals. In both the original and validation cohorts, the classifier was reported to diagnose cytomegalovirus status with high specificity and sensitivity. CMV serostatus was the only immune exposure information available for the cohort. Broadly in line with IMGT annotations, most TCR beta V segments showed up in productive rearrangements about 87% or about 30% of the time in an earlier analysis of several hundred of the donors. A further reported finding was that TCR beta sequences accurately predicted the HLA-A and HLA-B alleles for most subjects in the first cohort. HLA typing was unavailable for some donors at each locus, so association tests used only the typed subset. The presence/absence analyses assumed that sequencing depth was roughly uniform across donors, and that assumption may not be true. At a false discovery rate of 0.05, a later analysis linked some 17,000 TCR beta sequences to specific HLA alleles. Linkage disequilibrium might explain the correlated functional status among segregating V segments, but an unknown experimental factor could not be excluded. When HLA alleles, especially DR and DQ, strongly co-occurred, attributing TCR associations to individual alleles was difficult. Because counts were too low, 15 to 20 rarely observed V segments, including chromosome 9 orphons, were left out of the earlier analysis of a few hundred of the donors.

The cohort was made up of 500 to 850 healthy bone marrow donors. Cohort members were all nominally healthy when sampled, although unrecorded immune exposures were likely present. The donor was CMV seropositive and belonged to the group of over 250 seropositive cohort members. A peripheral blood sample was collected from each donor, and TCR beta sequencing was performed on peripheral blood mononuclear cells. The Qiagen DNeasy Blood Extraction Kit was used to extract genomic DNA from the blood cell samples. The cysteine opens and the phenylalanine closes a CDR3 of 15 amino acids. Only the CDR3 part of the read is kept: 45 bases, read in frame from the first base. Trimming removed 9 bases from V and 1 base from J, leaving 16 bases between the germline ends. CDR1 and CDR2 (MNHNS, SASEGT) derive from the germline V gene.

The source material was PBMCs. The origin of this receptor is a woman aged 45-65 years in good health and CMV-seropositive. The rearrangement combines TRBV6-1 with TRBJ2-1; the D gene assignment is ambiguous. The nucleotide sequence is TGTGCCAGTTACCCCTCTCAAGCGTCCTACAATGAGCAGTTCTTC. It translates to CASYPSQASYNEQFF.